This is a list of T cell receptor beta chains from one sample in a study of blood T cell repertoires in COVID-19. Data came from immunoSEQ multiplex PCR; TCRdb stores just in-frame clones and leaves some out. The profile covers fewer than 70,000 clones, with almost 85% appearing a single time and approximately 25% taken by the ten largest. The specimen was peripheral blood. The receptors were sampled from a man aged 50 to 59 with acute or convalescent COVID-19. Both conserved end residues are part of each CDR3. A D gene is named only where the DNA matches it firmly. Size is omitted from some rows. Given values are once, few, many or a class for expanded clones.

V: TRBV9
J: TRBJ2-7
D: -
size: -
CDR3: CASSVGGGEQYF
DNA: TGTGCCAGCAGCGTCGGCGGTGGCGAGCAGTACTTC

V: TRBV3-1/TRBV3-2
J: TRBJ1-2
D: -
size: -
CDR3: CASSPLGRNYGYTF
DNA: TGTGCCAGCAGCCCGTTGGGGCGGAACTATGGCTACACCTTC

V: TRBV3-1/TRBV3-2
J: TRBJ1-1
D: -
size: few
CDR3: CASSHGGESTEAFF
DNA: TGTGCCAGCAGCCACGGGGGGGAAAGCACTGAAGCTTTCTTT

V: TRBV6-5
J: TRBJ1-2
D: -
size: -
CDR3: CASSRAGDGYTF
DNA: TGTGCCAGCAGCCGCGCGGGGGATGGCTACACCTTC

V: TRBV5-6
J: TRBJ1-2
D: -
size: -
CDR3: CASSLAGSGHGYTF
DNA: TGTGCCAGCAGCTTGGCAGGGTCTGGCCATGGCTACACCTTC

V: TRBV7-9
J: TRBJ2-1
D: TRBD1
size: -
CDR3: CASSLWRTGTYNEQFF
DNA: TGTGCCAGCAGCCTCTGGAGGACAGGTACCTACAATGAGCAGTTCTTC

V: TRBV14
J: TRBJ1-3
D: -
size: -
CDR3: CASSQAGANTIYF
DNA: TGTGCCAGCAGCCAAGCAGGGGCCAACACCATATATTTT

V: TRBV10-3
J: TRBJ2-1
D: TRBD2
size: -
CDR3: CAISTSGGANEQFF
DNA: TGTGCCATCAGTACTAGCGGGGGGGCCAATGAGCAGTTCTTC

V: TRBV30
J: TRBJ2-2
D: -
size: -
CDR3: CAWSVRSAGLTGELFF
DNA: TGTGCCTGGAGTGTAAGGAGCGCAGGGCTCACCGGGGAGCTGTTTTTT

V: TRBV3-1/TRBV3-2
J: TRBJ1-1
D: TRBD1
size: -
CDR3: CASSQTGQYTEAFF
DNA: TGTGCCAGCAGCCAAACGGGACAGTACACTGAAGCTTTCTTT

V: TRBV5-4
J: TRBJ1-2
D: TRBD1
size: -
CDR3: CASSLGDRNYGYTF
DNA: TGTGCCAGCAGCTTGGGGGACAGAAACTATGGCTACACCTTC

V: TRBV6-6
J: TRBJ1-6
D: -
size: -
CDR3: CASSYGQATHNSPLHF
DNA: TGTGCCAGCAGTTACGGGCAGGCCACACATAATTCACCCCTCCACTTT

V: TRBV6-6
J: TRBJ1-2
D: -
size: -
CDR3: CASSYSHDRPNYGYTF
DNA: TGTGCCAGCAGTTACTCCCACGACAGGCCAAACTATGGCTACACCTTC

V: TRBV10-3
J: TRBJ1-1
D: TRBD1
size: -
CDR3: CAIRVTGVDTEAFF
DNA: TGTGCCATCAGAGTCACAGGGGTGGACACTGAAGCTTTCTTT

V: TRBV9
J: TRBJ1-1
D: TRBD1
size: -
CDR3: CASSRDSFNTEAFF
DNA: TGTGCCAGCAGCAGGGACAGTTTTAACACTGAAGCTTTCTTT

V: TRBV7-3
J: TRBJ2-5
D: -
size: -
CDR3: CASSSDPGEKTQYF
DNA: TGTGCCAGCAGCTCGGACCCAGGGGAAAAGACCCAGTACTTC

V: TRBV6-5
J: TRBJ2-4
D: -
size: -
CDR3: CASSRRGGSDIQYF
DNA: TGTGCCAGCAGTCGCCGAGGGGGATCGGACATTCAGTACTTC

V: TRBV2
J: TRBJ2-4
D: -
size: once
CDR3: CASNEWVREIKNIQYF
DNA: TGTGCCAGCAACGAATGGGTCAGGGAAATCAAAAACATTCAGTACTTC

V: TRBV14
J: TRBJ1-1
D: -
size: -
CDR3: CASSQSVEASTEAFF
DNA: TGTGCCAGCAGCCAATCGGTGGAAGCTAGCACTGAAGCTTTCTTT

V: TRBV7-8
J: TRBJ2-3
D: -
size: -
CDR3: CASIKTGQMSTDTQYF
DNA: TGTGCCAGCATCAAAACAGGGCAAATGAGCACAGATACGCAGTATTTT

V: TRBV27
J: TRBJ2-7
D: -
size: -
CDR3: CASSPKNSYEQYF
DNA: TGTGCCAGCAGTCCCAAGAACAGCTACGAGCAGTACTTC

V: TRBV29-1
J: TRBJ1-1
D: TRBD1
size: -
CDR3: CSVLRGQGTTEAFF
DNA: TGCAGCGTCCTGAGGGGACAGGGGACGACTGAAGCTTTCTTT

V: TRBV27
J: TRBJ1-1
D: -
size: -
CDR3: CASSSGAAEAFF
DNA: TGTGCCAGCAGTTCTGGGGCCGCTGAAGCTTTCTTT

V: TRBV9
J: TRBJ2-2
D: TRBD2
size: once
CDR3: CASRGLAGSGELFF
DNA: TGTGCCAGCAGGGGACTAGCGGGGTCCGGGGAGCTGTTTTTT

V: TRBV19
J: TRBJ1-2
D: TRBD1
size: -
CDR3: CASRRRTGGGYGYTF
DNA: TGTGCCAGTCGACGACGGACAGGGGGCGGCTATGGCTACACCTTC

V: TRBV21-1
J: TRBJ2-7
D: -
size: -
CDR3: CASGDTSGGLWEQYF
DNA: TGTGCCAGCGGGGACACTAGCGGGGGCTTGTGGGAGCAGTACTTC

V: TRBV5-6
J: TRBJ2-6
D: TRBD1
size: -
CDR3: CASSRQGAGANVLTF
DNA: TGTGCCAGCAGCCGACAGGGGGCTGGGGCCAACGTCCTGACTTTC

V: TRBV10-3
J: TRBJ2-5
D: TRBD1
size: -
CDR3: CAISEPRAGGQETQYF
DNA: TGTGCCATCAGTGAGCCTCGGGCAGGGGGCCAAGAGACCCAGTACTTC

V: TRBV30
J: TRBJ2-1
D: -
size: -
CDR3: CACPKESSYNEQFF
DNA: TGTGCCTGCCCAAAGGAGAGCTCCTACAATGAGCAGTTCTTC

V: TRBV5-5
J: TRBJ1-6
D: -
size: -
CDR3: CASSARLQVNSPLHF
DNA: TGTGCCAGCAGCGCGAGACTCCAAGTGAATTCACCCCTCCACTTT

V: TRBV6-5
J: TRBJ1-6
D: -
size: once
CDR3: CASSYSGQGFDSPLHF
DNA: TGTGCCAGCAGTTACTCGGGGCAGGGGTTTGATTCACCCCTCCACTTT